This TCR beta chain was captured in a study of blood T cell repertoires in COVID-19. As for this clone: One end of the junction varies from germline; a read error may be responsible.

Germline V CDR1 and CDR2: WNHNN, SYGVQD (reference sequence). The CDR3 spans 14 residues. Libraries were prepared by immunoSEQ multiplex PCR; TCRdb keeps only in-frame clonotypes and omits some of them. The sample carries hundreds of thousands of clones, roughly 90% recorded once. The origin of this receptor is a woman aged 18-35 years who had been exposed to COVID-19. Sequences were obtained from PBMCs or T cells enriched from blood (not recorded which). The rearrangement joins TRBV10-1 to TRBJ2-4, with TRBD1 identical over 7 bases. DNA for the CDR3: TGCGCCAGCAGTGAGACAGGGGCCAAGAACATTCAGTACTTC. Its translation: CASSETGAKNIQYF.